These 19 T cell receptor beta chains were all obtained from the same sample, sequenced in a study of T cell responses to AZD1222 COVID-19 vaccine. The method was immunoSEQ multiplex PCR; TCRdb's version includes in-frame clones alone and lacks a portion of them. The profile shows around 150,000 clones, 94% of them singletons. The sequenced sample was peripheral blood, obtained on day 0 of AZD1222 vaccination. These receptors were obtained from an adult in good health.

This chain joins TRBV2 and TRBJ1-5; perhaps TRBD1 as D (6 bases). Germline lookup yields CDR1 SNHLY and CDR2 FYNNEI. V lost 7 bases to trimming and J lost 3 bases, with 13 bases between them. This CDR3 is built from 14 residues. The CDR3 region is CASTLGGANQPQHF. The CDR3 DNA sequence: TGTGCCAGCACTCTAGGGGGGGCCAATCAGCCCCAGCATTTT. The full variable domain, completed using reference TRBV2 and TRBJ1-5, is EPEVTQTPSHQVTQMGQEVILRCVPISNHLYFYWYRQILGQKVEFLVSFYNNEISEKSEIFDDQFSVERPDGSNFTLKIRSTKLEDSAMYFCASTLGGANQPQHFGDGTRLSIL.

This chain connects TRBV6-5 to TRBJ1-2, with 10 nucleotides matching TRBD1. J was trimmed by 4 bases and V by 2 bases; bases with no gene match: 1. Germline V gene data show CDR1 as MNHEY and CDR2 as SVGAGI. The CDR3 consists of 14 residues. The CDR3 DNA reads TGTGCCAGCAGTTACGGACAGGGGGGCTATGGCTACACCTTC. It is translated as CASSYGQGGYGYTF.

The rearrangement links TRBV7-2 to TRBJ2-1; the match to TRBD2 covers 9 bases. Germline V gene data show CDR1 as SGHTA and CDR2 as FQGNSA. J lost 8 bases, V lost 2 bases, and 7 bases had no gene match. The CDR3 has 15 residues. This CDR3 reads CASSLQSSGIDEQFF. The CDR3 nucleotides read TGTGCCAGCAGCTTACAATCTAGCGGGATAGATGAGCAGTTCTTC.

The CDR3 loop is CASTALWGNGYTF. In DNA form, the CDR3 reads TGTGCCAGCACCGCGCTTTGGGGGAACGGCTACACCTTC. This chain joins TRBV28 and TRBJ1-2, with D possibly being TRBD1 (5 bases). This CDR3 region has 13 residues. V lost 7 bases, J lost 8 bases, and 17 bases lay in between. Germline V lookup: CDR1 MDHEN, CDR2 SYDVKM.

The V and J genes are TRBV4-1 and TRBJ1-1; no definite D call. V lost 0 bases to trimming and J lost 7 bases, with 9 bases between them. The CDR3 runs 13 residues. Germline V gives CDR1 MGHRA, CDR2 YSYEKL. The CDR3 region has the DNA TGCGCCAGCAGCCAAGATCTGGCCCGTGAAGCTTTCTTT. It is translated as CASSQDLAREAFF.

The J gene is TRBJ1-6, the V gene TRBV14; D gene ambiguous. In germline, CDR1 is SGHDN, CDR2 FVKESK. This CDR3 comprises 13 residues. V was clipped by 1 base and J by 11 bases, with 9 bases between them. The DNA for the CDR3 is TGTGCCAGCAGCCAAGGGTTAGGAACACCCCTCCACTTT. It codes for CASSQGLGTPLHF.

The gene calls are TRBV3-1 (or the pseudogene TRBV3-2) and TRBJ1-2; D is ambiguous. CDR3 length: 15 residues. The germline CDR1 and CDR2 sequences are LGHDT and YNNKEL (reference sequence). Deletions cut 4 bases from V and 5 bases from J, with 17 bases between. The CDR3 region is CASSPFLVSGYGYTF. Written as DNA, the CDR3 is TGTGCCAGCAGCCCCTTTTTGGTTTCGGGATATGGCTACACCTTC.

The rearrangement joins TRBV6-2 or TRBV6-3 to TRBJ2-7, with D uncertain. This CDR3 comprises 13 residues. Germline CDR1 MNHEY, CDR2 SVGEGT. Deletions cut 2 bases from V and 2 bases from J, with 7 bases between. DNA of the CDR3: TGTGCCAGCAGTTACCCGGGTACCTACGAGCAGTACGTC. Translating gives CASSYPGTYEQYV.

The V call is TRBV4-1, the J call TRBJ1-5, with 7 bases fitting TRBD1. Looked up from germline, CDR1 is MGHRA and CDR2 is YSYEKL. The J segment lost 4 bases and the V segment lost 0 bases, leaving 9 bases of the junction unmatched. The CDR3 covers 17 residues. As DNA, the CDR3 is TGCGCCAGCAGCCAAGATCCCCCCCCAGGGGGGAATCAGCCCCAGCATTTT. Its translation: CASSQDPPPGGNQPQHF.

This rearrangement joins TRBV7-8 to TRBJ2-1; 12 nucleotides agree with TRBD2. V was clipped by 6 bases and J by 9 bases; unmatched bases: 6. This CDR3 has 14 residues. The germline gives CDR1 SGHVS, CDR2 FQNEAQ. Here the CDR3 reads CASRPSGGASEQFF. The CDR3 region has the DNA TGTGCCAGCAGACCTAGCGGGGGGGCCTCTGAGCAGTTCTTC.

The V gene is TRBV29-1, the J gene TRBJ1-3; D call uncertain. V gave up 4 bases and J gave up 4 bases, with 5 bases separating them. CDR3 length equals 11 residues. Germline-derived CDR1 and CDR2 are SQVTM and ANQGSEA. This CDR3 reads CSVGGGNTIYF. Written as DNA, the CDR3 is TGCAGCGTTGGCGGGGGAAACACCATATATTTT.

The rearrangement uses TRBV3-1 (or the pseudogene TRBV3-2) and TRBJ2-1, with D possibly TRBD2 on 7 matching bases. V dropped 4 bases and J dropped 9 bases, with 19 bases sitting between them. The length of the CDR3 is 15 residues. The germline CDR1 and CDR2 sequences are LGHDT and YNNKEL (reference sequence). CDR3: CASSPRGPTGSEQFF. The CDR3 DNA sequence: TGTGCCAGCAGCCCGCGGGGGCCGACGGGGAGTGAGCAGTTCTTC.

The rearrangement joins TRBV7-9 to TRBJ1-1; the D gene is possibly TRBD1 (6 bases). Germline CDR1 is SEHNR and CDR2 is FQNEAQ (reference sequence). The CDR3 is 16 amino acids. V was pared by 5 bases and J by 0 bases, with 16 bases between. As DNA, the CDR3 is TGTGCCAGCAGCCCACAGGACAGTCCTATGAACACTGAAGCTTTCTTT. It encodes CASSPQDSPMNTEAFF.

This clone is a singleton in its sample. J is TRBJ2-5 and V is TRBV24-1; D gene ambiguous. CDR3 length: 14 residues. Trimming removed 2 bases at V and 7 bases at J, with 13 bases between. Germline V gene data show CDR1 as KGHDR and CDR2 as SFDVKD. CDR3 residues: CATSDSPGSWTQYF. CDR3 in DNA: TGTGCCACCAGTGATTCTCCGGGTTCGTGGACCCAGTACTTC.

The gene calls are TRBV15 and TRBJ1-1; D possibly corresponds to TRBD1 (6 bases). Germline V gives CDR1 LNHNV, CDR2 YYDKDF (reference sequence). Trimming pared 5 bases from V and 4 bases from J, leaving 17 bases between. The length of the CDR3 is 15 residues. As DNA, the CDR3 is TGTGCCACCAGCGAGTTAGGAGGGGGAGTCACTGAAGCTTTCTTT. This translates into CATSELGGGVTEAFF.

J is TRBJ2-2 and V is TRBV30; D may match TRBD1 or TRBD2 (5 bases each). With 4 bases removed from V and 1 base from J, the gap between germline ends came to 16 bases. Germline V gene lookup returns CDR1 GTSNPN and CDR2 SVGIG (reference sequence). The CDR3 loop spans 16 amino acids. The CDR3 bases are TGTGCCTGGAAGCCCCACCGGGACCAGAACACCGGGGAGCTGTTTTTT. This translates into CAWKPHRDQNTGELFF.

CDR3 protein: CASSLGSTSGYNEQFF. CDR3 DNA sequence: TGTGCCAGCAGCTTAGGCTCCACTAGCGGGTACAATGAGCAGTTCTTC. J is TRBJ2-1 and V is TRBV11-2, with TRBD2 identical over 9 bases. This CDR3 is built from 16 residues. V gave up 1 base and J gave up 4 bases; unmatched junction bases: 5. Per the germline V gene, CDR1 is SGHAT and CDR2 is FQNNGV. The full variable domain, in which reference TRBV11-2 and TRBJ2-1 provide the parts outside the CDR3, is EAGVAQSPRYKIIEKRQSVAFWCNPISGHATLYWYQQILGQGPKLLIQFQNNGVVDDSQLPKDRFSAERLKGVDSTLKIQPAKLEDSAVYLCASSLGSTSGYNEQFFGPGTRLTVL.

This chain connects TRBV4-1 to TRBJ2-5; 7 bases map to TRBD1. V lost 4 bases, J lost 0 bases, and 2 bases stayed unmatched. CDR3 length: 14 residues. Looked up from germline, CDR1 is MGHRA and CDR2 is YSYEKL. CDR3 DNA: TGCGCCAGCAGCCCGGGACAGTACCAAGAGACCCAGTACTTC. Translation: CASSPGQYQETQYF.

The rearrangement links TRBV2 to TRBJ2-2; TRBD1 matches 9 bases. Germline V gene sequence: CDR1 SNHLY, CDR2 FYNNEI. V trimming: 6 bases; J trimming: 5 bases; junction bases outside the gene matches: 7. The CDR3 length is 15 residues. The CDR3 here is CASREDRGRTGELFF. The CDR3 nucleotides read TGTGCCAGCAGGGAGGACAGGGGACGAACCGGGGAGCTGTTTTTT.